This entry lists 25 T cell receptor beta chains sequenced from one sample in a study of blood T cell repertoires in COVID-19 (dated by TCRdb to about 2020). Libraries were constructed by the immunoSEQ multiplex PCR assay. What TCRdb holds here is the immuneACCESS table cut down to in-frame rearrangements. Part of the clones is not present; checked against another copy, under half of the missing clones reflect an unresolved V gene, and the others are unexplained. The sample yields a few hundred thousand clones; more than 85% were counted once. The ten largest clones add up to around 0.84% of the sample. Sequencing was carried out using peripheral blood. These receptors came from a man between 25 and 39 years old with acute or convalescent COVID-19.

The rearrangement joins TRBV24-1 to TRBJ2-5, with D possibly TRBD1 on 6 matching bases. Trimming stripped 6 bases from V and 2 bases from J, with 15 bases between. CDR3 length: 15 residues. Germline-derived CDR1 and CDR2 are KGHDR and SFDVKD. For the CDR3, the DNA is TGTGCCACCAGTCGGGCCAGGGGATCACAAGAGACCCAGTACTTC. It specifies CATSRARGSQETQYF.

This clone has a handful of counts. This rearrangement joins TRBV11-2 to TRBJ1-4; D not resolved. V lost 6 bases and J 4 bases, leaving 18 bases between the germline ends. Per germline, CDR1 SGHAT and CDR2 FQNNGV. The CDR3 consists of 16 residues. The CDR3 coding sequence is TGTGCCAGCAGGAGATGGGGAGGCGGAAGTAATGAAAAACTGTTTTTT. Its protein is CASRRWGGGSNEKLFF.

This clone was seen a handful of times. CDR3 nucleotides: TGTGCCAGCAGTTTAGGGCAGATAGAGACCCAGTACTTC. The encoded protein is CASSLGQIETQYF. The chain recombines TRBV12-3 or TRBV12-4 with TRBJ2-5; D uncertain. Between the trimmed V and J ends, which lost 1 base and 4 bases, there was a span of 7 bases. The CDR3 loop spans 13 amino acids.

The chain links TRBV7-9 to TRBJ1-6, with no clear D. Per germline, CDR1 SEHNR and CDR2 FQNEAQ (reference sequence). V was pared by 0 bases and J by 6 bases, with 12 bases between. The CDR3 loop spans 16 amino acids. The CDR3 coding sequence is TGTGCCAGCAGCTTAGCGGGTTTGGGCCTTAATTCACCCCTCCACTTT. Its protein product is CASSLAGLGLNSPLHF.

This chain connects TRBV19 to TRBJ2-3; 9 bases line up with TRBD2. The V and J ends lost 5 bases and 3 bases, in that order; junction bases with no gene match: 6. The CDR3 is made up of 15 amino acids. Germline lookup yields CDR1 LNHDA and CDR2 SQIVND (reference sequence). The CDR3 nucleotides read TGTGCCAGTAGTTCACCTAGCGGGAAGACAGATACGCAGTATTTT. This sequence encodes CASSSPSGKTDTQYF. Full variable domain (missing parts from reference TRBV19 and TRBJ2-3): DGGITQSPKYLFRKEGQNVTLSCEQNLNHDAMYWYRQDPGQGLRLIYYSQIVNDFQKGDIAEGYSVSREKKESFPLTVTSAQKNPTAFYLCASSSPSGKTDTQYFGPGTRLTVL.

The J gene is TRBJ1-4, the V gene TRBV28, with D tentatively TRBD1 (5 bases). The CDR3 has 13 residues. Trimming removed 7 bases from V and 2 bases from J, with 8 bases in between. The germline V gene has CDR1 MDHEN and CDR2 SYDVKM. CDR3 sequence: CASKGYTNEKLFF. The CDR3 bases are TGTGCCAGCAAGGGGTATACTAATGAAAAACTGTTTTTT.

The J gene is TRBJ2-1, the V gene TRBV28; 15 bases agree with TRBD2. Germline loops: CDR1 MDHEN, CDR2 SYDVKM. V was clipped by 4 bases and J by 4 bases; unmatched bases: 2. The CDR3 sequence is 16 residues long. CDR3 bases: TGTGCCAGCAGTTCGGGGACTAGCGGGAGGTACAATGAGCAGTTCTTC. Protein product: CASSSGTSGRYNEQFF.

The chain has TRBV30 and TRBJ1-4; D remains unclear. This CDR3 contains 13 residues. Between the trimmed V and J ends, which lost 2 bases and 6 bases, there was a span of 10 bases. Germline V lookup: CDR1 GTSNPN, CDR2 SVGIG (reference sequence). CDR3 sequence (DNA): TGTGCCTGGAGTAGAGGGTTACATGAAAAACTGTTTTTT. It is translated as CAWSRGLHEKLFF.

The genes are TRBV27 and TRBJ1-3, with 7 bases lining up with TRBD1. The V and J ends lost 6 bases and 4 bases, in that order; junction bases with no gene match: 12. The CDR3 is 16 residues long. Germline V gives CDR1 MNHEY, CDR2 SMNVEV (reference sequence). The CDR3 region is CASRPIEGAGGNTIYF. The CDR3 DNA sequence: TGTGCCAGCAGGCCCATTGAGGGGGCGGGCGGAAACACCATATATTTT.

The rearrangement links TRBV6-1 to TRBJ2-2, with 7 bases fitting TRBD1. CDR3 length: 13 residues. The germline V gene encodes CDR1 MNHNS and CDR2 SASEGT. V dropped 2 bases and J dropped 6; count of bases not matched to a gene: 0. CDR3 nucleotide sequence: TGTGCCAGCAGTGAACAGGGGGCCGGGGAGCTGTTTTTT. Protein: CASSEQGAGELFF.

V is TRBV12-5 and J is TRBJ1-2, with D perhaps matching TRBD1 (5 bases). Per the germline V gene, CDR1 is LGHNT and CDR2 is FRNRAP. V was cut by 9 bases and J by 2 bases, with 10 bases left in between. This CDR3 region has 12 residues. The CDR3 DNA reads TGTGCTAGCGCAGACAGAAACTATGGCTACACCTTC. Translating it yields CASADRNYGYTF.

The J gene is TRBJ2-7, the V gene TRBV19, with a weak D call TRBD1 (7 bases). V lost 5 bases to trimming and J lost 1 base, with 15 bases between them. The germline V gene has CDR1 LNHDA and CDR2 SQIVND (reference sequence). The CDR3 has 15 residues. CDR3: CASSVRGTVSYEQYF. CDR3 nucleotides: TGTGCCAGTAGTGTTCGCGGGACAGTATCCTACGAGCAGTACTTC.

V and J are TRBV19 and TRBJ1-5, with D unresolved. Germline-derived CDR1 and CDR2 are LNHDA and SQIVND (reference sequence). This CDR3 is built from 14 residues. Trimming took 7 bases from V and 5 from J, leaving 15 bases between them. The CDR3, as DNA: TGTGCCAGTATGGAGGACGGAGCTTATCAGCCCCAGCATTTT. Its translation is CASMEDGAYQPQHF.

The chain couples TRBV5-1 to TRBJ1-2; 7 bases fit TRBD1. Germline V gene sequence: CDR1 SGHRS, CDR2 YFSETQ. The J segment lost 4 bases and the V segment lost 4 bases, leaving 10 bases of the junction unmatched. CDR3 length equals 15 residues. In DNA form, the CDR3 reads TGCGCCAGCAGCCCTGGGACAGCGTCTGTCTATGGCTACACCTTC. Translation gives CASSPGTASVYGYTF.

The chain links TRBV5-4 to TRBJ2-2; 12 nucleotides agree with TRBD2. This CDR3 contains 16 residues. After removal of 2 bases from V and 4 bases from J, the junction contained 3 bases not matched to a gene. Germline V gene data show CDR1 as SGHNT and CDR2 as YYREEE (reference sequence). CDR3 DNA sequence: TGTGCCAGCAGCTTCCTAGCGGGAGGGGTCACCGGGGAGCTGTTTTTT. Translating it yields CASSFLAGGVTGELFF.

The rearrangement uses TRBV19 and TRBJ2-5; tentative D call: TRBD2 (6 bases). The CDR3 totals 14 residues. Trimming pared 3 bases from V and 1 base from J, leaving 9 bases between. CDR1 LNHDA and CDR2 SQIVND come from the germline V gene (reference sequence). The CDR3: CASSMRDFQETQYF. The CDR3 DNA reads as TGTGCCAGTAGTATGCGGGACTTCCAAGAGACCCAGTACTTC.

The gene calls are TRBV5-1 and TRBJ2-3; 9 nucleotides line up with TRBD1. The CDR3 is made up of 15 amino acids. The V and J ends lost 4 bases and 5 bases, in that order; junction bases with no gene match: 8. Germline V gene lookup returns CDR1 SGHRS and CDR2 YFSETQ. CDR3 nucleotides: TGCGCCAGCAGCCAAGCCGGGACAGGGATAGATACGCAGTATTTT. It encodes CASSQAGTGIDTQYF.

The J gene is TRBJ1-2, the V gene TRBV24-1, with no clear D. The CDR3 is 13 amino acids. The germline CDR1 and CDR2 sequences are KGHDR and SFDVKD. Trimming took 2 bases from V and 14 from J, leaving 17 bases between them. The CDR3 sequence is CATSDYREGPQTF. As DNA, the CDR3 is TGTGCCACCAGTGATTATCGGGAGGGCCCTCAGACCTTC.

The chain joins TRBV5-6 to TRBJ1-6; 9 bases agree with TRBD1. CDR1 and CDR2 from the germline V gene are SGHDT and YYEEEE. The CDR3 is made up of 15 amino acids. V trimming: 2 bases; J trimming: 10 bases; junction bases outside the gene matches: 7. The CDR3 DNA sequence: TGTGCCAGCAGCTTCAACAGGGGGCAGGGCTCACCCCTCCACTTT. Protein product: CASSFNRGQGSPLHF.

The chain employs TRBV12-3 or TRBV12-4 and TRBJ1-1, with D tentatively TRBD1 (5 bases). Trimming shortened V by 3 bases and J by 8 bases, and 13 bases separated the two germline ends. The CDR3 loop spans 13 amino acids. The CDR3 nucleotides are TGTGCCAGCAGTTTGTATGGGGCGTCCGAAGCTTTCTTT. Its translation: CASSLYGASEAFF.

The chain is built from TRBV7-9 and TRBJ1-5; 12 bases map to TRBD1. Per germline, CDR1 SEHNR and CDR2 FQNEAQ (reference sequence). This CDR3 is built from 16 residues. J lost 6 bases, V lost 0 bases, and 3 bases had no gene match. CDR3 DNA: TGTGCCAGCAGCTTAGCAGGGACAGGGGGCCTTCAGCCCCAGCATTTT. Translated, it gives CASSLAGTGGLQPQHF.

The table lists this clone with a few counts. The chain joins TRBV19 to TRBJ1-5; 9 bases are shared with TRBD1. V lost 10 bases to trimming and J lost 7 bases; unmatched junction nucleotides: 14. Per germline, CDR1 LNHDA and CDR2 SQIVND (reference sequence). The CDR3 length is 15 residues. CDR3 sequence: CATATRDRVGQPQHF. The CDR3 nucleotides read TGTGCCACTGCGACCCGGGACAGGGTAGGACAGCCCCAGCATTTT.

The chain recombines TRBV25-1 with TRBJ1-5; no firm D call. V was trimmed by 6 bases and J by 0 bases, leaving 9 bases between them. This CDR3 has 14 residues. CDR1 is MGHDK and CDR2 is SYGVNS in the germline V gene. In DNA, the CDR3 is TGTGCCAGCAGCAGCCAGGTTAGCAATCAGCCCCAGCATTTT. This translates into CASSSQVSNQPQHF.

The chain has TRBV14 and TRBJ2-1; no clear D. Germline V lookup: CDR1 SGHDN, CDR2 FVKESK. V was trimmed by 4 bases and J by 4 bases, leaving 8 bases between them. CDR3 length equals 13 residues. The CDR3 loop is CASSPQAYNEQFF. For the CDR3, the DNA is TGTGCCAGCAGCCCTCAGGCGTACAATGAGCAGTTCTTC.

The V call is TRBV28, the J call TRBJ1-5, with TRBD1 as a possible D gene (5 bases). Germline loops: CDR1 MDHEN, CDR2 SYDVKM. The CDR3 is 14 amino acids. V lost 5 bases and J 4 bases, leaving 12 bases between the germline ends. For the CDR3, the DNA is TGTGCCAGCAGTAGCCAGGGTCGTAATCAGCCCCAGCATTTT. Protein product: CASSSQGRNQPQHF.